The entry that follows covers one T cell receptor beta chain sequence. This sample is drawn from a study of blood T cell repertoires in COVID-19. On the study more broadly: From the United States, Italy and Spain came samples of acute and convalescent COVID-19. T cells, B-cell-depleted T cells, or PBMCs provided the cDNA or gDNA that served as material.

Original processing methods: By means of reference gene primer amplification, nucleated cell counts were estimated. Measured with immunoSEQ multiplex PCR; TCRdb has only the in-frame clones, and not every one. V and J calls and clone size come straight from that table; D and trimming were deduced from the DNA. Among over 20,000 clones listed, approximately 90% were seen once. V was clipped by 5 bases and J by 6 bases, with 19 bases between them. The CDR3 extends over 15 amino acids. Germline V gene sequence: CDR1 MDHEN, CDR2 SYDVKM. The receptor's source is a human donor in a cohort sampled during active COVID-19. The donor label of this sample is uncertain. Sequencing used peripheral blood. This chain joins TRBV28 and TRBJ1-2; D perhaps matches TRBD1 (6 bases). The CDR3 nucleotides read TGTGCCAGCAGTCCGGTCTTAGGGGAGGGGGATGGCTACACCTTC. As protein: CASSPVLGEGDGYTF.